A selection of T cell receptor beta chains follows, all from one sample in a study of shared clonotypes between healthy human individuals. Using immunoSEQ multiplex PCR, the repertoire was profiled, and TCRdb retains in-frame clones only, with some absent. In the table there are more than 550,000 clones, about 91% of which are singletons. Sequencing was carried out using naive CD8+ T cells sorted from blood. These receptors all come from a man aged 25-45 years in good health. The CDR3 runs from the conserved cysteine through the conserved F or W. The D gene is left open where the match is weak. Not every row has a clone size; where given, it reads once, few, many or a size class.

V,J,size,D,CDR3,DNA
TRBV27,TRBJ2-1,NA,TRBD1,CASSFFDTGARVREQFF,TGTGCCAGCAGTTTTTTTGATACAGGGGCCCGAGTCCGTGAGCAGTTCTTC
TRBV27,TRBJ2-7,NA,NA,CASSHVRGKGEQYF,TGTGCCAGCAGTCACGTACGGGGAAAGGGAGAGCAGTACTTC
TRBV28,TRBJ2-1,NA,TRBD2,CASTQREGPIDEQFF,TGTGCCAGCACTCAGCGGGAGGGCCCCATTGATGAGCAGTTCTTC
TRBV7-9,TRBJ1-4,NA,TRBD1,CASSSTTTGKRNEKLFF,TGTGCCAGCAGCTCCACGACGACAGGGAAGCGTAATGAAAAACTGTTTTTT
TRBV6-5,TRBJ2-2,medium-sized,NA,CASSYVTGELFF,TGTGCCAGCAGTTATGTCACCGGGGAGCTGTTTTTT
TRBV5-4,TRBJ2-3,NA,NA,CASSDLGLTDTQYF,TGTGCCAGCTCCGACCTAGGGTTAACAGATACGCAGTATTTT
TRBV11-2,TRBJ1-2,NA,NA,CASSPLVMAAEPYGYTF,TGTGCCAGCAGCCCCTTGGTTATGGCAGCGGAGCCCTATGGCTACACCTTC
TRBV9,TRBJ2-5,NA,TRBD1,CASSPRDRKETQYF,TGTGCCAGCAGCCCCCGGGACAGAAAAGAGACCCAGTACTTC
TRBV6-1,TRBJ2-5,NA,NA,CASSEASQNYWETQYF,TGTGCCAGCAGTGAAGCGTCCCAGAACTACTGGGAGACCCAGTACTTC
TRBV19,TRBJ1-1,NA,NA,CASTGIPMNTEAFF,TGTGCCAGTACGGGGATTCCGATGAACACTGAAGCTTTCTTT
TRBV25-1,TRBJ2-5,NA,NA,CASSSGGGETQYF,TGTGCCAGCAGTTCTGGGGGAGGAGAGACCCAGTACTTC
TRBV13,TRBJ1-2,NA,NA,CASSADSGYGYTF,TGTGCCAGCAGCGCCGACAGCGGCTATGGCTACACCTTC
TRBV28,TRBJ2-3,many,TRBD1,CASSELTDRGTDTQYF,TGTGCCAGCAGTGAGCTTACGGACAGGGGCACAGATACGCAGTATTTT
TRBV4-1,TRBJ2-7,NA,NA,CASSQTTGLSSYEQYF,TGCGCCAGCAGCCAAACTACAGGACTGAGCTCCTACGAGCAGTACTTC
TRBV19,TRBJ2-3,NA,NA,CASSIATSDTQYF,TGTGCCAGTAGTATAGCGACTTCAGATACGCAGTATTTT
TRBV13,TRBJ2-1,NA,TRBD2,CASGEAGGTLNYNEQFF,TGTGCCAGCGGTGAGGCGGGAGGGACCCTAAACTACAATGAGCAGTTCTTC
TRBV7-8,TRBJ2-5,NA,TRBD2,CASSLGAGGGETQYF,TGTGCCAGCAGCTTGGGAGCGGGAGGTGGGGAGACCCAGTACTTC
TRBV9,TRBJ2-2,NA,NA,CASSETGGELFF,TGTGCCAGCAGCGAAACAGGCGGGGAGCTGTTTTTT
TRBV7-2,TRBJ2-7,NA,TRBD2,CASSWYTSASSYEQYF,TGTGCCAGCAGCTGGTACACTAGCGCGAGCTCCTACGAGCAGTACTTC
TRBV10-2,TRBJ1-1,NA,NA,CASTPRGYTEAFF,TGCGCCAGCACCCCCAGGGGATACACTGAAGCTTTCTTT
TRBV27,TRBJ2-3,few,NA,CASSFLDTQYF,TGTGCCAGCAGTTTCTTAGATACGCAGTATTTT
TRBV11-2,TRBJ2-7,NA,TRBD2,CASSFGGSGSSYEQYF,TGTGCCAGCAGCTTCGGTGGTAGCGGGAGCTCCTACGAGCAGTACTTC
TRBV6-1,TRBJ2-3,NA,TRBD1,CAGSLDRANTDTQYF,TGTGCCGGCTCACTGGACAGGGCTAACACAGATACGCAGTATTTT
TRBV5-6,TRBJ1-1,NA,NA,CASSLTVMNTEAFF,TGTGCCAGCAGCTTGACGGTAATGAACACTGAAGCTTTCTTT
TRBV7-9,TRBJ2-7,few,NA,CASSLGVWEQYF,TGTGCCAGCAGCTTAGGGGTTTGGGAGCAGTACTTC
TRBV28,TRBJ1-4,NA,TRBD1,CASSGRGTGDPLGLWKGLFF,TGTGCCAGCAGTGGGCGCGGGACAGGGGACCCGCTGGGTTTATGGAAAGGACTGTTTTTT
TRBV27,TRBJ2-1,NA,TRBD2,CASSFRGLALSSYNEQFF,TGTGCCAGCAGTTTTCGCGGACTAGCTCTTAGCTCCTACAATGAGCAGTTCTTC
TRBV5-5,TRBJ2-2,once,NA,CASRGHDTGELFF,TGTGCCAGCAGGGGGCATGACACCGGGGAGCTGTTTTTT
TRBV10-3,TRBJ2-6,NA,NA,CAISETAGLVLGANVLTF,TGTGCCATCAGCGAGACGGCGGGCCTGGTCCTCGGGGCCAACGTCCTGACTTTC
TRBV7-6,TRBJ2-1,once,NA,CASSYTGFGEQFF,TGTGCCAGCAGCTACACAGGGTTTGGTGAGCAGTTCTTC
TRBV27,TRBJ2-1,NA,NA,CASSLSQGGEQFF,TGTGCCAGCAGTTTATCTCAGGGAGGTGAGCAGTTCTTC
TRBV7-3,TRBJ2-1,NA,TRBD2,CASSLFGGGGNEQFF,TGTGCCAGCAGCTTATTTGGCGGCGGGGGCAATGAGCAGTTCTTC
TRBV5-8,TRBJ2-6,once,TRBD2,CASSLVLAGFSGANVLTF,TGTGCCAGCAGCCTAGTCCTAGCGGGGTTCTCTGGGGCCAACGTCCTGACTTTC
TRBV11-2,TRBJ2-7,NA,NA,CASSLDGYEQYF,TGTGCCAGCAGCCTTGACGGCTACGAGCAGTACTTC
TRBV28,TRBJ1-5,NA,NA,CASETSGVYSNQPQHF,TGTGCCAGCGAAACTTCCGGGGTCTATAGCAATCAGCCCCAGCATTTT
TRBV15,TRBJ2-3,NA,TRBD1,CATSTRDSPTNTQYF,TGTGCCACCAGCACTAGGGACAGTCCCACAAATACGCAGTATTTT
TRBV28,TRBJ2-1,NA,TRBD2,CASSSPGLAPLRSSYNEQFF,TGTGCCAGCAGTTCGCCGGGACTAGCGCCTTTGAGGAGCTCCTACAATGAGCAGTTCTTC
TRBV28,TRBJ2-7,NA,NA,CASSQQAYEQYF,TGTGCCAGCAGTCAACAGGCCTACGAGCAGTACTTC
TRBV11-2,TRBJ1-2,NA,TRBD1,CASAPSGTDYGYTF,TGTGCCAGCGCACCATCCGGGACAGACTATGGCTACACCTTC
TRBV19,TRBJ2-1,once,TRBD2,CASSMGTSGNEQFF,TGTGCCAGTAGTATGGGGACTAGCGGCAATGAGCAGTTCTTC